Listed below are T cell receptor beta chains from one sample, sequenced in a study of cytomegalovirus exposure and HLA in healthy donors. Profiled with immunoSEQ multiplex PCR; TCRdb holds only in-frame clones, not every one. This sample has 60,000 to 70,000 clones; 60% to 85% occur once, and the top ten carry 4% to 5.5%. The sample was PBMCs. The receptors here all came from a male donor in good health and CMV-seropositive. Both conserved end residues are part of each CDR3. Each record gives: J gene, clone size, D gene, V gene, CDR3 protein, CDR3 DNA. The D gene is left open where the match is weak. Clone size appears in some rows only: once, few, many, or a class for an expanded clone.

TRBJ1-6	-	-	TRBV11-2	CASSSKPGFEDSPLHF	TGTGCCAGCAGCTCTAAGCCGGGATTTGAGGACTCACCCCTCCACTTT
TRBJ2-2	-	TRBD2	TRBV29-1	CSVLSPSSGGTGELFF	TGCAGCGTTCTTTCCCCGTCTAGCGGGGGGACCGGGGAGCTGTTTTTT
TRBJ2-5	-	-	TRBV9	CASTLGVSAQETQYF	TGTGCCAGCACCCTGGGAGTTAGCGCCCAAGAGACCCAGTACTTC
TRBJ2-2	few	-	TRBV30	CAWSVAGISGELFF	TGTGCCTGGAGTGTTGCGGGGATCTCCGGGGAGCTGTTTTTT
TRBJ1-1	-	-	TRBV6-5	CASSSREISTEAFF	TGTGCCAGCAGTTCCCGGGAGATCTCCACTGAAGCTTTCTTT
TRBJ2-7	-	-	TRBV28	CASRKPDSSYEQYF	TGTGCCAGCAGAAAACCAGACAGTTCCTACGAGCAGTACTTC
TRBJ2-1	-	TRBD1	TRBV7-6	CASSEGQGRSYNEQFF	TGTGCCAGCAGCGAGGGACAGGGGAGGTCCTACAATGAGCAGTTCTTC
TRBJ2-3	-	TRBD2	TRBV7-9	CASGTSGTGGDTQYF	TGTGCCAGCGGGACCTCCGGGACGGGAGGAGATACGCAGTATTTT
TRBJ1-4	-	TRBD1	TRBV2	CASRDRRTNEKLFF	TGTGCCAGCAGGGACAGGCGAACTAATGAAAAACTGTTTTTT
TRBJ1-1	-	-	TRBV27	CASSPDISSATEAFF	TGTGCCAGCAGTCCAGACATTTCCTCGGCCACTGAAGCTTTCTTT
TRBJ2-1	few	TRBD2	TRBV9	CASSTTGTSGQNEQFF	TGTGCCAGCAGCACGACCGGGACTAGCGGCCAAAATGAGCAGTTCTTC
TRBJ1-1	-	TRBD1	TRBV18	CATREGADTEAFF	TGTGCCACCCGAGAGGGGGCGGACACTGAAGCTTTCTTT
TRBJ1-5	once	-	TRBV9	CASSVGQSNQPQHF	TGTGCCAGCAGCGTAGGACAGTCCAATCAGCCCCAGCATTTT
TRBJ1-3	once	-	TRBV6-5	CASTGRGSGNTIYF	TGTGCCAGCACCGGGAGGGGCTCTGGAAACACCATATATTTT
TRBJ2-5	-	TRBD2	TRBV30	CAWSVLAGGQETQYF	TGTGCCTGGAGTGTTTTAGCGGGGGGCCAAGAGACCCAGTACTTC
TRBJ1-2	-	-	TRBV9	CASSGRGGTYGYTF	TGTGCCAGCAGCGGACGGGGAGGAACCTATGGCTACACCTTC
TRBJ1-2	once	TRBD1	TRBV30	CAWSAQGDLDYGYTF	TGTGCCTGGAGTGCCCAGGGGGATCTGGACTATGGCTACACCTTC
TRBJ1-2	-	TRBD1	TRBV30	CAGDRADYGYTF	TGTGCCGGGGACAGGGCTGACTATGGCTACACCTTC
TRBJ1-3	-	TRBD1	TRBV28	CASRQGSGNTIYF	TGTGCCAGCCGACAGGGCTCTGGAAACACCATATATTTT
TRBJ2-5	once	-	TRBV11-2	CASSLSGQGQETQYF	TGTGCCAGCAGTCTAAGCGGGCAGGGCCAAGAGACCCAGTACTTC
TRBJ1-2	-	-	TRBV7-3	CASSLMAGDYGYTF	TGTGCCAGCAGCTTAATGGCAGGGGACTATGGCTACACCTTC
TRBJ2-1	-	TRBD2	TRBV5-1	CASSLVSGGREQFF	TGCGCCAGCAGCTTGGTGTCGGGGGGGCGAGAGCAGTTCTTC
TRBJ1-5	-	-	TRBV18	CASSPLELGQPQHF	TGTGCCAGCTCACCCCTTGAGCTAGGTCAGCCCCAGCATTTT
TRBJ1-1	once	-	TRBV28	CASTTPQGFDTEAFF	TGTGCCAGCACTACTCCTCAGGGATTCGACACTGAAGCTTTCTTT
TRBJ1-2	-	-	TRBV27	CASSSSSVGYGYTF	TGTGCCAGCAGTTCCTCGAGTGTCGGCTATGGCTACACCTTC
TRBJ2-3	-	-	TRBV11-2	CASSLVEGGTDTQYF	TGTGCCAGCAGCTTAGTCGAGGGGGGGACAGATACGCAGTATTTT
TRBJ2-2	-	-	TRBV5-1	CASRDGRNTGELFF	TGCGCCAGCAGAGATGGGCGAAACACCGGGGAGCTGTTTTTT
TRBJ2-1	once	TRBD1	TRBV7-2	CASSRQGSSYNEQFF	TGTGCCAGCAGCCGACAGGGGAGCTCCTACAATGAGCAGTTCTTC
TRBJ2-5	few	-	TRBV19	CASRETNQETQYF	TGTGCCAGTAGAGAGACTAACCAAGAGACCCAGTACTTC
TRBJ2-7	-	-	TRBV6-5	CASRSAASSNEQYF	TGTGCCAGCAGATCTGCAGCGAGTAGTAACGAGCAGTACTTC
TRBJ2-7	once	-	TRBV5-6	CASSLDRVNEQYF	TGTGCCAGCAGCTTGGACAGGGTCAACGAGCAGTACTTC
TRBJ1-4	-	-	TRBV28	CASLGGGNEKLFF	TGTGCCAGCCTGGGGGGGGGTAATGAAAAACTGTTTTTT
TRBJ1-6	once	TRBD1	TRBV19	CASSNWDRGHNSPLHF	TGTGCCAGTAGTAACTGGGACAGGGGGCACAATTCACCCCTCCACTTT
TRBJ1-2	-	TRBD1	TRBV25-1	CASNRGQGGEGYTF	TGTGCCAGCAACCGCGGACAGGGAGGTGAGGGCTACACCTTC